A selection of T cell receptor beta chains follows, all from one sample in a study of cytomegalovirus exposure and HLA in healthy donors. Profiled with immunoSEQ multiplex PCR; TCRdb holds only in-frame clones, not every one. The table records 120,000 or so clones, 74% of them present only once. The sample taken for sequencing was PBMCs. These receptors came from a woman aged 50 to 65 in good health and CMV-seropositive. The CDR3 runs from the conserved cysteine through the conserved F or W. D genes are given only for firm matches. Clone size appears in some rows only: once, few, many, or a class for an expanded clone.

d_gene,v_gene,j_gene,abundance,CDR3aa,CDR3nt
.,TRBV4-1,TRBJ2-5,.,CASSQVRRQETQYF,TGCGCCAGCAGCCAAGTTCGCAGGCAAGAGACCCAGTACTTC
TRBD1,TRBV5-4,TRBJ2-3,.,CASSHDRDQDTQYF,TGTGCCAGCAGCCATGACAGGGATCAAGATACGCAGTATTTT
TRBD1,TRBV6-5,TRBJ2-2,.,CASSYGDSSRTGELFF,TGTGCCAGCAGTTACGGGGACAGCTCCCGCACCGGGGAGCTGTTTTTT
TRBD2,TRBV7-9,TRBJ2-5,.,CASSLLQVAGLQETQYF,TGTGCCAGCAGCTTACTCCAGGTAGCGGGGCTCCAAGAGACCCAGTACTTC
.,TRBV15,TRBJ1-5,few,CATSRDGGWNQPQHF,TGTGCCACCAGCAGAGATGGAGGGTGGAATCAGCCCCAGCATTTT
TRBD1,TRBV5-6,TRBJ1-2,.,CASSSGQGNYGYTF,TGTGCCAGCAGCTCGGGACAGGGGAACTATGGCTACACCTTC
.,TRBV7-2,TRBJ1-2,.,CASSRAGGYTF,TGTGCCAGCAGTCGCGCGGGGGGCTACACCTTC
.,TRBV6-1,TRBJ2-1,.,CASSDRAGAPYNEQFF,TGTGCCAGCAGTGACAGGGCAGGGGCGCCCTACAATGAGCAGTTCTTC
TRBD2,TRBV6-5,TRBJ2-3,.,CASSLGRGTDTQYF,TGTGCCAGCAGCCTAGGGAGGGGCACAGATACGCAGTATTTT
TRBD1,TRBV2,TRBJ2-5,.,CASSQGRGPETQYF,TGTGCCAGCAGCCAGGGCAGGGGGCCCGAGACCCAGTACTTC
TRBD1,TRBV6-1,TRBJ2-7,.,CAAGGGGQGAYEQYF,TGTGCCGCCGGGGGGGGCGGACAGGGGGCGTACGAGCAGTACTTC
.,TRBV30,TRBJ1-3,many,CAWSRNLSGNTIYF,TGTGCCTGGAGCAGGAACCTCTCTGGAAACACCATATATTTT
.,TRBV2,TRBJ2-5,.,CAGSEPRMGPETQYF,TGTGCCGGCAGTGAACCCCGAATGGGGCCAGAGACCCAGTACTTC
.,TRBV4-3,TRBJ2-1,.,CASSQDVRQTYNEQFF,TGCGCCAGCAGCCAAGATGTAAGACAGACATACAATGAGCAGTTCTTC
.,TRBV6-6,TRBJ1-2,.,CASSLTRAVNYGYTF,TGTGCCAGCAGCCTGACCAGGGCGGTGAACTATGGCTACACCTTC
TRBD2,TRBV11-3,TRBJ2-3,once,CASSSGGAKTDTQYF,TGTGCCAGCAGTAGCGGGGGGGCGAAGACAGATACGCAGTATTTT
.,TRBV4-1,TRBJ2-3,.,CASSQVTLTDTQYF,TGCGCCAGCAGCCAAGTGACTCTCACGGATACGCAGTATTTT
TRBD1,TRBV19,TRBJ2-7,few,CASRGQGAFDEQYF,TGTGCCAGTAGGGGACAGGGGGCATTCGACGAGCAGTACTTC
TRBD1,TRBV5-4,TRBJ2-2,.,CASSPGAGGKTGELFF,TGTGCCAGCAGCCCCGGGGCAGGGGGTAAGACCGGGGAGCTGTTTTTT
.,TRBV11-2,TRBJ2-1,.,CASSLRADSSYNEQFF,TGTGCCAGCAGCTTAAGAGCAGACAGCTCCTACAATGAGCAGTTCTTC
TRBD1,TRBV5-8,TRBJ1-1,.,CASSFRNRGGAFF,TGTGCCAGCAGCTTCAGAAACAGGGGAGGAGCTTTCTTT
TRBD2,TRBV5-1,TRBJ2-2,.,CASTSGGNTGELFF,TGCGCCAGCACCTCGGGGGGGAACACCGGGGAGCTGTTTTTT
.,TRBV5-6,TRBJ1-1,.,CASSLTGLNTEAFF,TGTGCCAGCAGCTTGACAGGGCTGAACACTGAAGCTTTCTTT
TRBD1,TRBV30,TRBJ1-2,.,CAWSTGQGSGYTF,TGTGCCTGGAGTACGGGACAGGGAAGTGGCTACACCTTC
.,TRBV5-4,TRBJ1-1,.,CASSPNVGLSNTEAFF,TGTGCCAGCAGCCCGAACGTGGGGCTATCGAACACTGAAGCTTTCTTT
TRBD2,TRBV2,TRBJ2-3,.,CASSPLAGLTDTQYF,TGTGCCAGCAGTCCCCTAGCGGGCCTCACAGATACGCAGTATTTT
TRBD1,TRBV6-5,TRBJ1-2,.,CASSWSNRGSGGYTF,TGTGCCAGCAGTTGGTCAAACAGGGGATCAGGAGGCTACACCTTC
.,TRBV2,TRBJ2-5,.,CASGLSQETQYF,TGTGCCAGTGGACTATCACAAGAGACCCAGTACTTC
TRBD2,TRBV11-3,TRBJ2-1,.,CASSPGGGGSGGGHYNEQFF,TGTGCCAGCAGCCCGGGGGGAGGTGGTAGCGGGGGTGGTCACTACAATGAGCAGTTCTTC
.,TRBV19,TRBJ1-5,.,CASSIVGGNVIQPQHF,TGTGCCAGTAGTATAGTCGGGGGGAACGTGATTCAGCCCCAGCATTTT
TRBD2,TRBV29-1,TRBJ2-3,few,CSVSGGITDTQYF,TGCAGCGTAAGCGGGGGGATCACAGATACGCAGTATTTT
TRBD1,TRBV29-1,TRBJ1-1,.,CSVTGQGGTEAFF,TGCAGCGTGACGGGACAGGGGGGCACTGAAGCTTTCTTT
.,TRBV2,TRBJ1-2,.,CASSGAGVGYTF,TGTGCCAGCAGTGGGGCAGGGGTTGGCTACACCTTC
TRBD1,TRBV2,TRBJ1-4,few,CASISTPGQFNEKLFF,TGTGCCAGCATTTCTACTCCGGGACAGTTTAATGAAAAACTGTTTTTT
TRBD1,TRBV25-1,TRBJ1-2,.,CATSRQGYYGYTF,TGTGCTACGTCTCGACAGGGGTACTATGGCTACACCTTC
.,TRBV12-5,TRBJ1-5,.,CASGLGTETQHF,TGTGCTAGTGGTTTGGGTACTGAGACCCAGCATTTT
TRBD2,TRBV6-1,TRBJ2-2,.,CASNLAGVYGGELFF,TGTGCCAGCAACCTAGCGGGGGTTTATGGCGGGGAGCTGTTTTTT
.,TRBV2,TRBJ2-7,.,CATRGELRVGFYEQYF,TGTGCCACCCGTGGGGAATTGAGGGTCGGTTTCTACGAGCAGTACTTC
.,TRBV2,TRBJ1-1,.,CASRGGLVAFF,TGTGCCAGCAGGGGGGGGTTGGTAGCTTTCTTT
.,TRBV29-1,TRBJ1-3,.,CSVVDSGSGNTIYF,TGCAGCGTTGTCGACAGTGGGTCTGGAAACACCATATATTTT
TRBD1,TRBV30,TRBJ1-4,.,CAWSRDRASKLFF,TGTGCCTGGAGTCGGGACAGGGCTTCCAAACTGTTTTTT
.,TRBV6-5,TRBJ2-4,.,CASSSALAKNIQYF,TGTGCCAGCAGCAGTGCTCTAGCCAAAAACATTCAGTACTTC
.,TRBV6-1,TRBJ2-1,many,CASSQIVAPAEEQFF,TGTGCCAGCAGCCAAATCGTGGCGCCGGCGGAGGAGCAGTTCTTC
.,TRBV5-6,TRBJ1-1,.,CASSLEGRVHIKAEAFF,TGTGCCAGCAGCTTAGAGGGCCGGGTCCATATTAAGGCTGAAGCTTTCTTT
TRBD1,TRBV5-6,TRBJ2-5,.,CASSLVAQGRGETQYF,TGTGCCAGCAGCTTAGTCGCACAGGGGCGAGGGGAGACCCAGTACTTC
TRBD1,TRBV5-1,TRBJ2-2,.,CASSPSAGTGATGELFF,TGCGCCAGCAGCCCCTCCGCCGGGACAGGGGCCACCGGGGAGCTGTTTTTT
.,TRBV5-1,TRBJ2-7,.,CASSPQGEAYEQYF,TGCGCCAGCAGCCCTCAGGGGGAGGCCTACGAGCAGTACTTC
TRBD1,TRBV7-9,TRBJ2-7,few,CASSPAQAGTGSVYEQYF,TGTGCCAGCAGCCCCGCCCAAGCCGGGACAGGGTCTGTTTACGAGCAGTACTTC
.,TRBV11-2,TRBJ1-1,once,CASSLDPRGNRDTEAFF,TGTGCCAGCAGCTTAGATCCAAGAGGGAACAGAGACACTGAAGCTTTCTTT
.,TRBV4-2,TRBJ2-4,.,CASSQEGAGAKNIQYF,TGTGCCAGCAGCCAAGAGGGGGCGGGAGCCAAAAACATTCAGTACTTC